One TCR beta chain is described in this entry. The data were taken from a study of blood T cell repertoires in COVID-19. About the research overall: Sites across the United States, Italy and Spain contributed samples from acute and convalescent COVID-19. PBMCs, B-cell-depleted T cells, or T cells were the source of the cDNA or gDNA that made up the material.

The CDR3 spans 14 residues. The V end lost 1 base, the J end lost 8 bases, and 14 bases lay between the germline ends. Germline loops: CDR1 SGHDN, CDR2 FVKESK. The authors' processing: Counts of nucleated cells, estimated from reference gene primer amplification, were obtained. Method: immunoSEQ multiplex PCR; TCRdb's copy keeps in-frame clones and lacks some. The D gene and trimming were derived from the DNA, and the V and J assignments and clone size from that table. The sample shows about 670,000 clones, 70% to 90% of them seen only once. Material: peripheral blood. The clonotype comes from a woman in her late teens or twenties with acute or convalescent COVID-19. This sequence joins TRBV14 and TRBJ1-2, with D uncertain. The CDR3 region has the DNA TGTGCCAGCAGCCAAGGGGCGCGGGTTGGGGGCTACACCTTC. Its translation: CASSQGARVGGYTF.